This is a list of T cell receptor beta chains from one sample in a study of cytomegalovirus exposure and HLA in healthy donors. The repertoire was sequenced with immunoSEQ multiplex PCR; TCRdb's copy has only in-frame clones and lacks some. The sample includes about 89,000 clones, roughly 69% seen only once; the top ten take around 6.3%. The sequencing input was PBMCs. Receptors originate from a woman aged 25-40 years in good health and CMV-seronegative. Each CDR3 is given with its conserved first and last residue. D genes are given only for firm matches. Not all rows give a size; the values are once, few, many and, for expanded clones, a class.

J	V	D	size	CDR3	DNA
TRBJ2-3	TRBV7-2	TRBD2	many	CASSPDSLAGGNTQYF	TGTGCCAGCAGCCCAGACTCTCTAGCGGGGGGAAATACGCAGTATTTT
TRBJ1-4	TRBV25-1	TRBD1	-	CASRASPGQGGEKLFF	TGTGCCAGCAGAGCATCACCGGGACAGGGGGGTGAAAAACTGTTTTTT
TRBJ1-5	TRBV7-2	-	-	CASSLAVGEGQPQHF	TGTGCCAGCAGCTTAGCCGTAGGCGAGGGTCAGCCCCAGCATTTT
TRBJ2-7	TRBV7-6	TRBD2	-	CASSRTGTSDEQYF	TGTGCCAGCAGTCGAACCGGGACTAGCGACGAGCAGTACTTC
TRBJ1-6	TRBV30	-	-	CAWSHNGGHSPLHF	TGTGCCTGGAGTCACAACGGTGGGCATTCACCCCTCCACTTT
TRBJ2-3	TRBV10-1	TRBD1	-	CASSESLRQGGTDTQYF	TGCGCCAGCAGTGAGTCCTTAAGACAGGGGGGCACAGATACGCAGTATTTT
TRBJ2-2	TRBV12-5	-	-	CASGKPGTRPGELFF	TGTGCTAGTGGAAAGCCCGGGACTCGACCCGGGGAGCTGTTTTTT
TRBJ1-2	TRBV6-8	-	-	CASNRLPRAGAHGYTF	TGTGCCAGCAACCGACTTCCCAGGGCCGGTGCACATGGCTACACCTTC
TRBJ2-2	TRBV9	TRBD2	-	CASSTKGGDGLNTGELFF	TGTGCCAGCAGCACCAAGGGAGGGGACGGGCTGAACACCGGGGAGCTGTTTTTT
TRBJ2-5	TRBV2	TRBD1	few	CASSGAGDSKETQYF	TGTGCCAGCAGTGGTGCCGGGGACAGTAAAGAGACCCAGTACTTC
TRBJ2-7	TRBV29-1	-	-	CSVSRDTYEQYF	TGCAGCGTGTCCCGGGACACCTACGAGCAGTACTTC
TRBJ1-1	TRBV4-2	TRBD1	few	CASHQGQGGVNTEAFF	TGTGCCAGCCATCAGGGACAGGGCGGTGTGAACACTGAAGCTTTCTTT
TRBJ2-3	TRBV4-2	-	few	CASSQVKGTDTQYF	TGTGCCAGCAGCCAAGTAAAGGGGACAGATACGCAGTATTTT
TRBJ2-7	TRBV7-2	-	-	CASSLEPGWYEQYF	TGTGCCAGCAGCTTAGAGCCGGGGTGGTACGAGCAGTACTTC
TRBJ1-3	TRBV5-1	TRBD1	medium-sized	CASRGTDSGNTIYF	TGCGCCAGCAGGGGGACAGACTCTGGAAACACCATATATTTT
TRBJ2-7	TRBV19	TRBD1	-	CASSVRTGTGAFTYEQYF	TGTGCCAGTAGTGTCAGAACCGGGACAGGGGCCTTTACCTACGAGCAGTACTTC
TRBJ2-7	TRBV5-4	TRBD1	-	CASNLDRSYEQYF	TGTGCCAGCAATCTGGACAGGTCCTACGAGCAGTACTTC
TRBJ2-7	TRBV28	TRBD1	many	CASRPTGSESLYEQYF	TGTGCCAGCAGGCCGACAGGGTCGGAGTCCCTTTACGAGCAGTACTTC
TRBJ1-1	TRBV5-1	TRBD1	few	CASSLRVQGEAEAFF	TGCGCCAGCAGCTTGAGGGTACAGGGGGAGGCTGAAGCTTTCTTT
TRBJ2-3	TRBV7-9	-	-	CASSFLAGTDTQYF	TGTGCCAGCAGCTTTTTGGCCGGCACAGATACGCAGTATTTT
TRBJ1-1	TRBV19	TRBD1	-	CASSIFGTVLNTEAFF	TGTGCCAGTAGTATATTCGGGACAGTTTTGAACACTGAAGCTTTCTTT
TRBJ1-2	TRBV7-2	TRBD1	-	CAETGNYGYTF	TGTGCCGAGACAGGGAACTATGGCTACACCTTC
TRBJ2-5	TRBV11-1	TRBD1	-	CASSPSGTGEETQYF	TGTGCCAGCAGCCCGAGTGGGACAGGGGAAGAGACCCAGTACTTC
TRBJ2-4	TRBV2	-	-	CASTRGGEQYF	TGTGCCAGCACCCGAGGGGGGGAACAGTACTTC
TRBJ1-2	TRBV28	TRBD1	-	CASNFIGGGVEGYTF	TGTGCCAGCAATTTCATAGGGGGCGGAGTGGAAGGCTACACCTTC
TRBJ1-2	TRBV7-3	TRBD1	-	CASSLTQGADGYTF	TGTGCCAGCAGCTTAACACAGGGGGCGGATGGCTACACCTTC
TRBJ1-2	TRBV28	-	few	CASSLSPRTSNYGYTF	TGTGCCAGCAGTTTATCCCCCCGGACATCCAACTATGGCTACACCTTC
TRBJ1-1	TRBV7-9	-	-	CASSANIVYTEAFF	TGTGCCAGCAGCGCCAACATCGTTTACACTGAAGCTTTCTTT
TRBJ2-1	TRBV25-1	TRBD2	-	CASRTSGSIDEQFF	TGTGCCAGTAGGACTAGCGGGAGCATCGATGAGCAGTTCTTC
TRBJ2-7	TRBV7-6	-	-	CASSREGDEQYF	TGTGCCAGCAGTAGGGAAGGGGACGAGCAGTACTTC
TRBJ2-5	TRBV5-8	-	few	CASSLGAGLETQYF	TGTGCCAGCAGCTTGGGGGCGGGATTGGAGACCCAGTACTTC
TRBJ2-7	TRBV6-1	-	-	CASSEFPDDSYEQYF	TGTGCCAGCAGTGAATTCCCAGACGACTCGTACGAGCAGTACTTC
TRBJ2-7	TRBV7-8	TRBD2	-	CASSIRLAGGSEQYF	TGTGCCAGCAGCATAAGACTAGCGGGGGGGTCCGAGCAGTACTTC
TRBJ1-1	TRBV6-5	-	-	CASSVPGGAAPEAFF	TGTGCCAGCAGTGTCCCCGGCGGGGCGGCACCTGAAGCTTTCTTT
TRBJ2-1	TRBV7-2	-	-	CASSLFLGSSYNEQFF	TGTGCCAGCAGCTTATTCCTGGGGAGCTCCTACAATGAGCAGTTCTTC
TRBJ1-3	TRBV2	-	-	CASSLDGGAGNTIYF	TGTGCCAGCAGTTTAGACGGCGGAGCTGGAAACACCATATATTTT
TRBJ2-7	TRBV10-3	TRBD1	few	CAIRDRATYEQYF	TGTGCCATCAGGGACAGGGCAACCTACGAGCAGTACTTC
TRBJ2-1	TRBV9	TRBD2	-	CASSVAGGLARGNEQFF	TGTGCCAGCAGCGTAGCTGGGGGACTAGCGCGGGGCAATGAGCAGTTCTTC
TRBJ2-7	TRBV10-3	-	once	CAVSKTAGSDEQYF	TGTGCCGTCTCCAAGACGGCGGGTTCCGACGAGCAGTACTTC
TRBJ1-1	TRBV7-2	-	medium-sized	CASSLSYTEAFF	TGTGCCAGCAGCCTTTCTTACACTGAAGCTTTCTTT
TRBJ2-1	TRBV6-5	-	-	CASSFSASSYNEQFF	TGTGCCAGCAGCTTTAGCGCTAGCTCCTACAATGAGCAGTTCTTC
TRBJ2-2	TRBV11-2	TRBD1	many	CASPQPRGRDGELFF	TGTGCCAGCCCACAGCCCAGGGGGCGGGACGGGGAGCTGTTTTTT
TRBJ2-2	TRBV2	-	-	CASSVRGSTGELFF	TGTGCCAGCAGTGTCAGGGGATCCACCGGGGAGCTGTTTTTT
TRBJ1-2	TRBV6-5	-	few	CASSISQGNYGYTF	TGTGCCAGCAGTATCTCACAGGGCAACTATGGCTACACCTTC
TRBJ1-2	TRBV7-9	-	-	CASRGGLNYGYTF	TGTGCCAGCAGGGGAGGGCTGAACTATGGCTACACCTTC
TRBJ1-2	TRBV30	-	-	CAWNVPGRSGYTF	TGTGCCTGGAACGTTCCAGGGCGTTCTGGCTACACCTTC
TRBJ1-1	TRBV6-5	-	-	CASSYSGTQNTEAFF	TGTGCCAGCAGTTACTCGGGGACACAAAACACTGAAGCTTTCTTT
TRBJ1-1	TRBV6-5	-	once	CASSYSSGDTEAFF	TGTGCCAGCAGTTATTCATCAGGGGACACTGAAGCTTTCTTT
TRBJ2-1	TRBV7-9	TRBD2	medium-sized	CASSNRRGAEINEQFF	TGTGCCAGCAGCAATCGGCGGGGGGCCGAAATAAATGAGCAGTTCTTC
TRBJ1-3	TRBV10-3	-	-	CAITYDYQGNTIYF	TGTGCCATCACTTACGACTACCAGGGAAACACCATATATTTT
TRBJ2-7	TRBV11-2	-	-	CASSLDIAREQYF	TGTGCCAGCAGCTTAGACATAGCGCGCGAGCAGTACTTC
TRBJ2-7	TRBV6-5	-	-	CASSTEQGAYEQYF	TGTGCCAGCAGTACCGAACAGGGAGCCTACGAGCAGTACTTC
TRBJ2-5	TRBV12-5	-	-	CASGPALGARETQYF	TGTGCTAGTGGTCCAGCCCTGGGGGCGCGGGAGACCCAGTACTTC
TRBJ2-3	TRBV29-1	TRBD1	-	CSVKTGGVDTQYF	TGCAGCGTAAAAACAGGGGGAGTAGATACGCAGTATTTT